This T cell receptor beta chain appears in the sequencing data of a study of Graves' ophthalmopathy and Graves' hyperthyroidism. Study-level information: Peripheral blood was obtained at first diagnosis, ahead of any treatment.

There are 15 residues in the CDR3. With 3 bases clipped from V and 5 bases from J, the junction kept 8 bases outside the gene matches. This clonotype was counted many times. Transcripts of RNA were the source for amplifying TCR beta CDR3 regions. Second-round multiplex PCR came after first-round RT-PCR with HTBI primers. TCRdb analysed the multiplex PCR reads with MiXCR anew, one entry per CDR3 protein. The sample shows just over 600,000 distinct CDR3 sequences, over 20% of them seen only once. Sequenced input: peripheral blood. V gene TRBV12-3 or TRBV12-4 combines with J gene TRBJ2-5; 8 bases are shared with TRBD1. This sequence originates from a young woman with stable Graves' hyperthyroidism. Some clones in this sample may be carry-over from other donors' samples. The CDR3 region is CASSFSPDRDETQYF. Here the CDR3 DNA reads TGTGCCAGCAGTTTCTCCCCGGACAGGGACGAGACCCAGTACTTC.